The 28 T cell receptor beta chains given below trace back to one sample, sequenced in a study of OX40 agonist ivuxolimab in advanced cancers. Only in-frame clones appear in the TCRdb table, and some are missing; sequencing was by immunoSEQ multiplex PCR. The sample has tens of thousands of clones; over 65% are singletons. The sample was CD4+ or CD8+ T cells sorted from blood, taken in a trial of the OX40 agonist ivuxolimab. The receptors stem from an adult with an advanced solid tumor such as melanoma, head and neck, liver or kidney cancer.

V is TRBV19 and J is TRBJ1-5; maybe TRBD1 (5 bases). The germline V and J ends were trimmed by 2 bases and 1 base, with 15 bases remaining between them. The germline V gene encodes CDR1 LNHDA and CDR2 SQIVND (reference sequence). The CDR3 runs 17 residues. DNA of the CDR3: TGTGCCAGTAGTATACACCCGGCAGGGAAAAGCAATCAGCCCCAGCATTTT. This translates into CASSIHPAGKSNQPQHF.

The CDR3 DNA reads TGTGCCAGCAGCCGGGACTTCCAAGAGACCCAGTACTTC. Translation gives CASSRDFQETQYF. The V gene is TRBV27, the J gene TRBJ2-5, with a possible D match to TRBD2 (6 bases). The CDR3 is 13 amino acids. The germline V gene encodes CDR1 MNHEY and CDR2 SMNVEV (reference sequence). V was shortened by 6 bases and J by 1 base, with 9 bases between the two germline ends.

The rearrangement uses TRBV30 and TRBJ2-3, with D hard to call. V lost 3 bases and J 2 bases, leaving 12 bases between the germline ends. This CDR3 comprises 14 residues. CDR1 is GTSNPN and CDR2 is SVGIG in the germline V gene (reference sequence). CDR3: CAWRDSLITDTQYF. CDR3 nucleotide sequence: TGTGCCTGGAGAGATTCACTAATCACAGATACGCAGTATTTT.

This rearrangement joins TRBV7-6 to TRBJ2-6; possibly TRBD1 for D (6 bases). The CDR3 sequence is 16 residues long. Germline assignment: CDR1 SGHVS and CDR2 FNYEAQ. The V gene lost 5 bases and the J gene lost 0 bases, with 11 bases spanning the gap. The CDR3, as DNA: TGTGCCAGCAGCACTAGAGGGGGCTCTGGGGCCAACGTCCTGACTTTC. Its translation is CASSTRGGSGANVLTF.

A note on this clone: This sample includes further DNA sequences coding for the same CDR3. The chain links TRBV7-2 to TRBJ2-7; D ambiguous. This CDR3 is 13 amino acids long. V dropped 3 bases and J dropped 3 bases, with 9 bases sitting between them. Germline CDR1 SGHTA, CDR2 FQGNSA. This chain's CDR3 is CASSFGRSYEQYF. Written as DNA, the CDR3 is TGTGCCAGCAGCTTTGGGCGGAGCTACGAGCAGTACTTC.

The chain has TRBV5-1 and TRBJ2-3; TRBD2 agrees at 10 bases. Germline-derived CDR1 and CDR2 are SGHRS and YFSETQ. CDR3 length: 17 amino acids. The ends lost 5 bases at V and 0 bases at J; junction bases unmatched: 9. CDR3: CASSISLAGGSTDTQYF. The CDR3 bases are TGCGCCAGCAGTATATCATTAGCGGGGGGTAGCACAGATACGCAGTATTTT. Combining the CDR3 with reference TRBV5-1 and TRBJ2-3 gives the whole variable domain KAGVTQTPRYLIKTRGQQVTLSCSPISGHRSVSWYQQTPGQGLQFLFEYFSETQRNKGNFPGRFSGRQFSNSRSEMNVSTLELGDSALYLCASSISLAGGSTDTQYFGPGTRLTVL.

The rearrangement joins TRBV5-4 to TRBJ2-5; no reliable D call. The CDR3 covers 14 residues. Trimming removed 0 bases from V and 0 bases from J, with 6 bases in between. Germline V gene sequence: CDR1 SGHNT, CDR2 YYREEE (reference sequence). CDR3 in DNA: TGTGCCAGCAGCTTGGAATCACACCAAGAGACCCAGTACTTC. It translates to CASSLESHQETQYF.

This chain joins TRBV14 and TRBJ2-1; D unresolved. CDR1 and CDR2 from the germline V gene are SGHDN and FVKESK. This CDR3 contains 15 residues. Trimming took 4 bases from V and 1 from J, leaving 11 bases between them. The CDR3 protein is CASSPRLASYNEQFF. The CDR3 DNA sequence: TGTGCCAGCAGCCCGAGACTGGCTTCCTACAATGAGCAGTTCTTC.

The gene calls are TRBV15 and TRBJ2-2, with D tentatively TRBD1 (8 bases). The CDR3 consists of 16 residues. Trimming took 0 bases from V and 3 from J, leaving 11 bases between them. Germline CDR1 reads LNHNV; CDR2 reads YYDKDF (reference sequence). CDR3 in DNA: TGTGCCACCAGCAGAGAAACAGGGGGGGACACCGGGGAGCTGTTTTTT. Its translation is CATSRETGGDTGELFF.

The rearrangement links TRBV2 to TRBJ2-5; 8 nucleotides agree with TRBD1. V lost 7 bases and J lost 5; bases outside the gene matches: 9. The V gene's germline CDR1 is SNHLY and CDR2 FYNNEI. The CDR3 covers 14 residues. CDR3 bases: TGTGCCAGCACCCCAGACAGGGGCGGGGAGACCCAGTACTTC. Encoded protein: CASTPDRGGETQYF.

The V call is TRBV9, the J call TRBJ2-3, with TRBD2 matching 8 bases. CDR3 length: 15 amino acids. Germline values: CDR1 SGDLS, CDR2 YYNGEE. Trimming removed 4 bases from V and 1 base from J; junction bases left unmatched: 5. This CDR3 reads CASSPGGQGTDTQYF. The DNA for the CDR3 is TGTGCCAGCAGCCCGGGGGGGCAGGGCACAGATACGCAGTATTTT.

V is TRBV7-9 and J is TRBJ1-1, with 11 bases fitting TRBD1. The CDR3 is made up of 14 amino acids. Germline values: CDR1 SEHNR, CDR2 FQNEAQ (reference sequence). Trimming removed 5 bases from V and 6 bases from J; junction bases left unmatched: 5. The CDR3 region has the DNA TGTGCCAGCAGCGGGGGACAGGGGGTCGCTGAAGCTTTCTTT. Translating it yields CASSGGQGVAEAFF.

The chain is built from TRBV5-1 and TRBJ1-1; the D gene is possibly TRBD1 (6 bases). The CDR3 is 14 residues long. V was clipped by 3 bases and J by 2 bases, with 11 bases between them. Germline CDR1 reads SGHRS; CDR2 reads YFSETQ. The CDR3 nucleotides are TGCGCCAGCAGCTCGACGGGGGGCAACACTGAAGCTTTCTTT. It specifies CASSSTGGNTEAFF.

The rearrangement joins TRBV28 to TRBJ1-2, with 8 bases identical to TRBD1. Per the germline V gene, CDR1 is MDHEN and CDR2 is SYDVKM. CDR3 size: 14 residues. After removal of 6 bases from V and 6 bases from J, the junction contained 9 bases not matched to a gene. CDR3: CASSERQGMDGYTF. The CDR3 DNA reads as TGTGCCAGCAGCGAAAGACAGGGGATGGATGGCTACACCTTC.

The J gene is TRBJ1-2, the V gene TRBV7-2; no clear D. The CDR3 is 16 residues long. Trimming removed 1 base from V and 8 bases from J, with 20 bases in between. The germline CDR1 and CDR2 sequences are SGHTA and FQGNSA. In DNA form, the CDR3 reads TGTGCCAGCAGCTTAGTAAGGTCTAAGGTCACTACCGGCTACACCTTC. This encodes CASSLVRSKVTTGYTF.

V and J are TRBV2 and TRBJ2-7, with TRBD1 matching over 9 bases. After removal of 4 bases from V and 1 base from J, the junction contained 8 bases not matched to a gene. CDR3 length: 16 residues. Germline-derived CDR1 and CDR2 are SNHLY and FYNNEI. For the CDR3, the DNA is TGTGCCAGCAGTGGAGCTTGGACAGGGGATTCCTACGAGCAGTACTTC. It yields the protein CASSGAWTGDSYEQYF.

This rearrangement joins TRBV5-4 to TRBJ2-5, with 8 bases identical to TRBD2. The CDR3 is made up of 16 amino acids. Trimming removed 2 bases from V and 2 bases from J; junction bases left unmatched: 8. CDR1 is SGHNT, CDR2 YYREEE, per germline (reference sequence). In nucleotides, the CDR3 is TGTGCCAGCAGCTTAATCGGGGGGGCCCCGCAAGAGACCCAGTACTTC. It codes for CASSLIGGAPQETQYF.

This clone was recorded once. CDR3 nucleotide sequence: TGTGCCAGCAGCTTAGCGGGGGGACTTACCTACGAGCAGTACTTC. Protein: CASSLAGGLTYEQYF. The genes are TRBV7-3 and TRBJ2-7, with 8 bases lining up with TRBD2. The CDR3 consists of 15 residues. Germline CDR1 SGHTA, CDR2 FQGTGA. J lost 2 bases, V lost 2 bases, and 5 bases had no gene match.

The chain joins TRBV28 to TRBJ2-2; TRBD1 aligns across 7 bases. Germline V gene data show CDR1 as MDHEN and CDR2 as SYDVKM. The CDR3 consists of 15 residues. V lost 3 bases and J lost 2; bases outside the gene matches: 3. CDR3 region: CASSLGQSNTGELFF. CDR3 bases: TGTGCCAGCAGTTTGGGACAGAGCAACACCGGGGAGCTGTTTTTT.

The chain joins TRBV7-2 to TRBJ2-1, with 16 bases lining up with TRBD2. Germline values: CDR1 SGHTA, CDR2 FQGNSA. V was clipped by 4 bases and J by 9 bases; unmatched bases: 3. The CDR3 is 15 residues long. This CDR3 reads CASSSGLAGGPEQFF. As DNA, the CDR3 is TGTGCCAGCAGCTCGGGACTAGCGGGGGGGCCTGAGCAGTTCTTC.

The rearrangement links TRBV19 to TRBJ1-6; D may be TRBD1 (6 bases). The germline V gene encodes CDR1 LNHDA and CDR2 SQIVND (reference sequence). V was clipped by 5 bases and J by 4 bases, with 15 bases between them. The CDR3 loop spans 16 amino acids. Here the CDR3 DNA reads TGTGCCAGTAGTTCTCAAGGGGGACAATATAATTCACCCCTCCACTTT. It is translated as CASSSQGGQYNSPLHF.

The chain is built from TRBV6-6 and TRBJ2-3; no definite D call. The CDR3 is 13 amino acids. Germline assignment: CDR1 MNHNY and CDR2 SVGAGI (reference sequence). With 6 bases removed from V and 2 bases from J, the gap between germline ends came to 9 bases. The CDR3 reads CASSQRTTDTQYF. The CDR3 region has the DNA TGTGCCAGCAGCCAACGGACCACAGATACGCAGTATTTT.

The chain carries TRBV7-8 and TRBJ2-5; D not certain. Germline assignment: CDR1 SGHVS and CDR2 FQNEAQ. The V end lost 0 bases, the J end lost 2 bases, and 10 bases lay between the germline ends. CDR3 length: 15 residues. The CDR3 region has the DNA TGTGCCAGCAGCTTAGCGCTCAACAGTCAAGAGACCCAGTACTTC. It codes for CASSLALNSQETQYF.

This sequence joins TRBV28 and TRBJ2-6; 7 bases align to TRBD1. CDR3 length: 13 amino acids. From germline, CDR1 is MDHEN and CDR2 SYDVKM. V trimming: 4 bases; J trimming: 13 bases; junction bases outside the gene matches: 7. The CDR3 is CASSSHDREVLTF. CDR3 DNA sequence: TGTGCCAGCAGTTCCCACGACAGGGAGGTCCTGACTTTC.

This sequence joins TRBV9 and TRBJ1-5; unclear D gene. CDR3 length equals 12 residues. V was pared by 8 bases and J by 4 bases, with 10 bases between. Looked up from germline, CDR1 is SGDLS and CDR2 is YYNGEE. The CDR3 protein is CASGSENQPQHF. The CDR3 coding sequence is TGTGCCAGTGGGTCAGAAAATCAGCCCCAGCATTTT.

The gene calls are TRBV5-5 and TRBJ2-6; 8 nucleotides line up with TRBD1. This CDR3 contains 17 residues. Germline CDR1 and CDR2: SGHKS and YYEKEE (reference sequence). J gave up 3 bases and V 0 bases, and 5 bases lay outside the gene matches. CDR3 amino acids: CASSLEGTGGGANVLTF. The CDR3 DNA sequence: TGTGCCAGCAGCTTGGAGGGTACAGGGGGTGGGGCCAACGTCCTGACTTTC.

The V call is TRBV7-3, the J call TRBJ2-1, with 9 bases aligning to TRBD1. This CDR3 spans 15 amino acids. Germline CDR1 and CDR2: SGHTA and FQGTGA. After removal of 1 base from V and 9 bases from J, the junction contained 7 bases not matched to a gene. The CDR3 protein is CASSLRGQGGGEQFF. In nucleotides, the CDR3 is TGTGCCAGCAGCTTAAGGGGACAGGGTGGGGGTGAGCAGTTCTTC.

The chain couples TRBV4-3 to TRBJ2-1; TRBD1 matches at 7 bases. Trimming at V came to 2 bases and at J to 4 bases, leaving 2 bases not matched to a gene. Germline CDR1 and CDR2: LGHNA and YSLEER. This CDR3 has 14 residues. DNA for the CDR3: TGCGCCAGCAGCCAAAACAGGGGATACAATGAGCAGTTCTTC. Encoded protein: CASSQNRGYNEQFF.